This T cell receptor (beta chain) emerged from a study of blood T cell repertoires in COVID-19. On the study more broadly: Donors in the United States, Italy and Spain gave samples during acute or convalescent COVID-19. PBMCs, B-cell-depleted T cells, or T cells were the source of the cDNA or gDNA that made up the material.

V was pared by 4 bases and J by 5 bases, with 15 bases between. The CDR3 totals 14 residues. Per the germline V gene, CDR1 is SGDLS and CDR2 is YYNGEE. This clone was observed a handful of times. Original analysis: Using reference gene primer amplification, nucleated cell counts were estimated. TCRdb's table, derived via immunoSEQ multiplex PCR, lists solely in-frame clones and lacks some. V and J calls and clone size follow that table, whereas D and trimming were derived from the DNA. Here the sample spans approximately 250,000 clones, 84% being singletons. The chain has TRBV9 and TRBJ1-1; perhaps TRBD1 as D (6 bases). The sample was peripheral blood. The origin of this receptor is a man aged 50 or older with acute or convalescent COVID-19. The CDR3 reads CASSLQGSGTEAFF. CDR3 DNA sequence: TGTGCCAGCAGCCTACAGGGTAGTGGGACTGAAGCTTTCTTT.